The TCR beta chain under discussion was sequenced for a study of spatial heterogeneity in lung cancer. About the research overall: A consistent excess of beta-chain over alpha-chain sequences was detected.

Time point defined: sample taken at primary tumor resection. Patients with untreated early-stage non-small cell lung cancer, numbering some 72, were the donors. The authors sequenced whole RNA from tumor, nontumor lung or frozen PBMC without sorting. Germline V gene data show CDR1 as MDHEN and CDR2 as SYDVKM. This CDR3 is built from 13 residues. The V end was cut by 2 bases, the J end by 2 bases, with 6 bases between. Turning to this clonotype: The antigen remains unidentified.

Study conclusions and caveats: Resection blood, more than follow-up blood, showed ubiquitous expanded tumor TCRs.

Each CDR3 protein is one row after TCRdb ran MiXCR on the 5' RACE reads. The sample holds more than 80,000 distinct CDR3 sequences, approximately 12% seen once. This rearrangement joins TRBV28 to TRBJ1-2, with D uncertain. This TCR was sampled from a male donor with early-stage non-small cell lung cancer. Sequencing used PBMCs, obtained at surgery. CDR3 protein: CASSLGLNYGYTF. CDR3 DNA sequence: TGTGCCAGCAGTTTAGGGCTGAACTATGGCTACACCTTC.